This T cell receptor beta chain was sequenced in a study of healthy donors' naive CD4 and CD8 T cells. Background on the study: A new alpha primer set targeted every functional IMGT alpha variant. Study-wide results and caveats: Negatively charged CDR3s marked CD8+ lineage; positively charged CDR3s marked CD4+ lineage.

This clonotype was seen a few times. The antigen remains unidentified. Starting from roughly 0.45 ug of total RNA, TCR libraries were made with linear amplification. One entry per CDR3 protein, called by TCRdb with MiXCR from the reads. The data show roughly 200,000 distinct CDR3 sequences, 65% to 80% seen once. Naive CD4+ cells were sorted as CD4+CD8-CD45RO-CD45RA+; naive CD8+ as CD8+CD4-CD45RA+CD27bright. The CDR3 length is 13 residues. The V gene end was trimmed by 4 bases and the J gene end by 2 bases; junction bases not matched to a gene: 1. Germline CDR1 reads MNHEY; CDR2 reads SVGAGI. The genes are TRBV6-5 and TRBJ1-2; 7 bases map to TRBD1. Sequencing input: naive CD4+ and CD8+ T cells sorted from blood, pooled from several donors. The receptor was isolated from a pool of human donors in good health; the sample pools cells from several healthy donors. The DNA of the CDR3 is TGTGCCAGCAGTTTGGACAGGAACTATGGCTACACCTTC. It is translated as CASSLDRNYGYTF.